This T cell receptor (beta chain) was documented in a study of blood T cell repertoires in COVID-19. Deletions cut 2 bases from V and 2 bases from J, with 8 bases between. The CDR3 is made up of 14 amino acids. Germline-derived CDR1 and CDR2 are SGHTA and FQGNSA. Sequenced by immunoSEQ multiplex PCR; TCRdb stores in-frame clones only, minus some. The sample shows 200,000 to 250,000 clones, 80% to 90% of them seen only once. This chain links TRBV7-2 with TRBJ2-3, with a weak D call TRBD1 (6 bases). Sequenced material: peripheral blood. The receptor comes from a woman in her sixties who had recovered from COVID-19. This CDR3 reads CASSLWGPTDTQYF. As DNA, the CDR3 is TGTGCCAGCAGCTTATGGGGGCCCACAGATACGCAGTATTTT.